This note documents a single TCR beta chain sequence. Antigen: not known. TCR beta libraries were prepared from cDNA with unique molecular identifiers. TCRdb itself ran the PCR reads through MiXCR, one entry per CDR3 protein. The table lists approximately 360,000 distinct CDR3 sequences, approximately 33% of them singletons. The data originate from a study of post-analysis software for immune sequencing data. Study findings and constraints: Roughly five TRBV segments appeared more often in patients than in controls, and TRBV5-6, TRBV5-1 and TRBV20-1 were among these.

V lost 4 bases to trimming and J lost 5 bases; unmatched junction nucleotides: 4. The germline gives CDR1 SGHTA, CDR2 FQGNSA. This CDR3 region has 14 residues. This clonotype was obtained from a girl aged 5-17 years with multiple sclerosis. The J gene is TRBJ2-7, the V gene TRBV7-2, with 11 nucleotides matching TRBD2. Sequencing used blood. The CDR3 spells CASSSRTSGHEQYF. The CDR3 DNA follows: TGTGCCAGCAGCTCTCGGACTAGCGGGCACGAGCAGTACTTC. The full variable domain, rest sourced from reference TRBV7-2 and TRBJ2-7, is GAGVSQSPSNKVTEKGKDVELRCDPISGHTALYWYRQSLGQGLEFLIYFQGNSAPDKSGLPSDRFSAERTGGSVSTLTIQRTQQEDSAVYLCASSSRTSGHEQYFGPGTRLTVT.